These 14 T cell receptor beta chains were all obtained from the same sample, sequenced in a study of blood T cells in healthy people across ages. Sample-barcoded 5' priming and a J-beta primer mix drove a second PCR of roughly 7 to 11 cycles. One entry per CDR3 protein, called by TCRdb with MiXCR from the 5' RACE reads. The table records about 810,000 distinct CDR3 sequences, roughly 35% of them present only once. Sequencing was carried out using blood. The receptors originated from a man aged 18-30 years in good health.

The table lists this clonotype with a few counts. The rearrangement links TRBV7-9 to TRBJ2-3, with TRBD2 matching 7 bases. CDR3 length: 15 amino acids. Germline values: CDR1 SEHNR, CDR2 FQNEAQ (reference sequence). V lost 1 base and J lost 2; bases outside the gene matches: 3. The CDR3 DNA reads TGTGCCAGCAGCTTAGGCAGGGACTACACAGATACGCAGTATTTT. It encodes CASSLGRDYTDTQYF.

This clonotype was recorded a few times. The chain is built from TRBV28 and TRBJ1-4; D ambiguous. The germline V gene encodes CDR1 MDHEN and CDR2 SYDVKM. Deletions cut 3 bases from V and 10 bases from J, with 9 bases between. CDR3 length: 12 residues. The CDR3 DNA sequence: TGTGCCAGCAGTTTTGAGAAGAGAAAACTGTTTTTT. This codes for CASSFEKRKLFF.

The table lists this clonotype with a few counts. The CDR3 DNA reads as TGTGCCAGCAGCCCGACCCCCCATACGCAGTATTTT. The encoded protein is CASSPTPHTQYF. This chain uses TRBV7-9 with TRBJ2-3; D gene ambiguous. This CDR3 is 12 amino acids long. Germline V gene sequence: CDR1 SEHNR, CDR2 FQNEAQ (reference sequence). V was shortened by 5 bases and J by 7 bases, with 10 bases between the two germline ends.

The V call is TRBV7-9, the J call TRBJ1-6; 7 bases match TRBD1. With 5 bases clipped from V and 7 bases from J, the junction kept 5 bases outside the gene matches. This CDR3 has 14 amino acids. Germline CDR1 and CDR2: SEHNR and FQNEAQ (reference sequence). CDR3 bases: TGTGCCAGCAGCGCGGGACAGTCAAATTCACCCCTCCACTTT. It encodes CASSAGQSNSPLHF.

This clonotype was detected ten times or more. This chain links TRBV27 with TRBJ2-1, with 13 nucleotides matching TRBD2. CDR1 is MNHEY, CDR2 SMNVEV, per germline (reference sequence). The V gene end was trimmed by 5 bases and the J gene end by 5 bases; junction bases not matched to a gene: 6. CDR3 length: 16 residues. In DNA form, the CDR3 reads TGTGCCAGCAGTCCCATGGGACTAGCGGGGAACAATGAGCAGTTCTTC. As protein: CASSPMGLAGNNEQFF.

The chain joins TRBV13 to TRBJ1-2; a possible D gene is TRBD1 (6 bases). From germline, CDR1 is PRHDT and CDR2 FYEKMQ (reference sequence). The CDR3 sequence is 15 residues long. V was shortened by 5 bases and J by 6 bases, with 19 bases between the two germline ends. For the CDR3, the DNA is TGTGCCAGCAGCCGGATACAGGGCCCCAACGATGGCTACACCTTC. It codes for CASSRIQGPNDGYTF.

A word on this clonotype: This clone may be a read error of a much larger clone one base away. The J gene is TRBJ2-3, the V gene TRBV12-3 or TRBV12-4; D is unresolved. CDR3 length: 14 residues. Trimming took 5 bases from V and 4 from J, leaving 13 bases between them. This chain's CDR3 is CASSQGIPADTQYF. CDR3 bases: TGTGCCAGCAGTCAAGGGATTCCAGCAGATACGCAGTATTTT.

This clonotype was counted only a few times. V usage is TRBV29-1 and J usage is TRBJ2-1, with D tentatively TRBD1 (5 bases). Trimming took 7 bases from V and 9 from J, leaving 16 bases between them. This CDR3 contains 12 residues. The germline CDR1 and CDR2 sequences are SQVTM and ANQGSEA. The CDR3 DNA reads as TGCAGCGCAGACCGCAGGGAAGGTGAGCAGTTCTTC. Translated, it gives CSADRREGEQFF.

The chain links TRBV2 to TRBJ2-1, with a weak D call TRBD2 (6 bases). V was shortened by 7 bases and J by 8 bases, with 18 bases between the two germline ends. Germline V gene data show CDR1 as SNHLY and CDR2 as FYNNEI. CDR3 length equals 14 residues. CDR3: CASIGLTIHYEQFF. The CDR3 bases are TGTGCCAGCATCGGACTAACCATACATTATGAGCAGTTCTTC.

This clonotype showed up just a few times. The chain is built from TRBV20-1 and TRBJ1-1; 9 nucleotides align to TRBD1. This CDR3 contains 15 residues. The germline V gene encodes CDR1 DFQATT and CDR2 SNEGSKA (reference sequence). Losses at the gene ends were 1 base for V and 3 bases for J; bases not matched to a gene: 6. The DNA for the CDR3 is TGCAGTGCTAGAGGGCAAGACAGGGGGGACACTGAAGCTTTCTTT. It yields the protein CSARGQDRGDTEAFF.

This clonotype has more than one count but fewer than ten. The CDR3 DNA reads TGTGCCAGCAGCTTACCCCCGGGACAGTATCACAATGAGCAGTTCTTC. This translates into CASSLPPGQYHNEQFF. The chain uses TRBV7-9 and TRBJ2-1; 7 bases agree with TRBD1. The CDR3 has 16 residues. After removal of 2 bases from V and 5 bases from J, the junction contained 9 bases not matched to a gene. Germline V gene sequence: CDR1 SEHNR, CDR2 FQNEAQ (reference sequence).

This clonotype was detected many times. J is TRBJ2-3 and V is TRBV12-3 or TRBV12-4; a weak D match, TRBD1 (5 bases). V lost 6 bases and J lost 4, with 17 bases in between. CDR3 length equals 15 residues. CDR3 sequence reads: CASSPSQGSADTQYF. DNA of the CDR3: TGTGCCAGCAGCCCAAGCCAGGGCTCCGCAGATACGCAGTATTTT.

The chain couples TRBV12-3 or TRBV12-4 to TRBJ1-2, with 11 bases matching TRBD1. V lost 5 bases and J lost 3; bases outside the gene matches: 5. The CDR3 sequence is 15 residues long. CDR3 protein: CASSLRTGGDYGYTF. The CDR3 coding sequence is TGTGCCAGCAGTCTGCGGACAGGGGGCGACTATGGCTACACCTTC.

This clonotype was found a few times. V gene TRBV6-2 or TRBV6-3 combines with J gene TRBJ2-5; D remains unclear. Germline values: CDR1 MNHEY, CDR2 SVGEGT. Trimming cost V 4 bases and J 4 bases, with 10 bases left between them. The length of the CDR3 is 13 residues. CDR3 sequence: CASSFGVRETQYF. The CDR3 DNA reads TGTGCCAGCAGTTTTGGCGTCAGAGAGACCCAGTACTTC.